Below, 18 T cell receptor beta chains from the same sample are listed, as sequenced in a study of blood T cells in healthy people across ages. Sample-barcoded 5' priming and a J-beta primer mix drove a second PCR of roughly 7 to 11 cycles. TCRdb re-called the 5' RACE reads with MiXCR, one entry per CDR3 protein. This sample has about 1,500,000 distinct CDR3 sequences, with about 28% found just once. Sequencing was done on a sample of blood. The receptors were sampled from a woman in her 30s in good health.

The chain combines TRBV6-1 with TRBJ1-2; 9 positions match TRBD1. Looked up from germline, CDR1 is MNHNS and CDR2 is SASEGT. The V segment lost 2 bases and the J segment 4 bases; nucleotides outside the gene matches: 8. The CDR3 contains 16 residues. CDR3 sequence (DNA): TGTGCCAGCAGTGAATCCTCCGGGACAGGGCTCTATGGCTACACCTTC. Protein product: CASSESSGTGLYGYTF.

In the case of this clonotype: Possible read error: a much larger clone is one base away. The gene calls are TRBV10-1 and TRBJ2-1; tentatively, D is TRBD2 (5 bases). Germline values: CDR1 WNHNN, CDR2 SYGVQD (reference sequence). The CDR3 runs 13 residues. Trimming took 0 bases from V and 8 from J, leaving 8 bases between them. The DNA for the CDR3 is TGCGCCAGCAGTGAGTCCACGGGGTATGAGCAGTTCTTC. Protein sequence: CASSESTGYEQFF.

V usage is TRBV29-1 and J usage is TRBJ2-7; TRBD1 matches 12 bases. The CDR3 has 17 residues. Germline CDR1 is SQVTM and CDR2 is ANQGSEA. V lost 6 bases, J lost 0 bases, and 12 bases stayed unmatched. CDR3 region: CSVNLGQGAYSSYEQYF. The CDR3 nucleotides are TGCAGCGTCAACTTGGGACAGGGGGCCTACAGCTCCTACGAGCAGTACTTC.

This chain uses TRBV15 with TRBJ2-2; 8 nucleotides line up with TRBD2. CDR1 and CDR2 from the germline V gene are LNHNV and YYDKDF (reference sequence). This CDR3 has 17 amino acids. The V gene end was trimmed by 5 bases and the J gene end by 7 bases; junction bases not matched to a gene: 15. The CDR3 here is CATSPERVAGRYGELFF. The CDR3 bases are TGTGCCACCAGCCCGGAAAGGGTAGCGGGAAGGTACGGGGAGCTGTTTTTT.

This clonotype was observed a handful of times. J is TRBJ1-1 and V is TRBV12-3 or TRBV12-4; 8 bases align to TRBD1. The CDR3 runs 15 residues. V dropped 2 bases and J dropped 4; count of bases not matched to a gene: 6. This chain's CDR3 is CASSLTQGAFTEAFF. The DNA of the CDR3 is TGTGCCAGCAGTTTAACCCAGGGGGCGTTCACTGAAGCTTTCTTT.

This clonotype has more than one count but fewer than ten. The chain links TRBV11-2 to TRBJ2-3; D call uncertain. V was cut by 7 bases and J by 0 bases, with 11 bases left in between. Germline V gene sequence: CDR1 SGHAT, CDR2 FQNNGV. There are 14 residues in the CDR3. DNA for the CDR3: TGTGCCAGCATGACGGCGCGTAGCACAGATACGCAGTATTTT. This encodes CASMTARSTDTQYF.

This chain connects TRBV11-2 to TRBJ2-1; TRBD2 aligns across 13 bases. Looked up from germline, CDR1 is SGHAT and CDR2 is FQNNGV. J gave up 9 bases and V 0 bases, and 2 bases lay outside the gene matches. CDR3 length: 15 residues. This CDR3 is CASSLDTSGRGEQFF. The DNA of the CDR3 is TGTGCCAGCAGCTTAGATACTAGCGGGAGGGGTGAGCAGTTCTTC.

V usage is TRBV12-3 or TRBV12-4 and J usage is TRBJ2-1; D is unclear. The CDR3 consists of 12 residues. The V gene lost 4 bases and the J gene lost 11 bases, with 12 bases spanning the gap. The CDR3 region is CASSSPPGQQFF. The CDR3 DNA sequence: TGTGCCAGCAGTTCCCCCCCTGGTCAGCAGTTCTTC.

This clonotype was seen only a few times. The junction shows a germline mismatch at one end, possibly a read error. The chain recombines TRBV29-1 with TRBJ1-1, with unresolved D. The CDR3 covers 12 residues. Germline values: CDR1 SQVTM, CDR2 ANQGSEA. CDR3 bases: TGCAGCGTTGAAGATTTGGGTGGTGAAGTTTTCTTT. Translation: CSVEDLGGEVFF.

V is TRBV6-5 and J is TRBJ2-1, with 15 bases that match TRBD2. The CDR3 loop spans 19 amino acids. Germline assignment: CDR1 MNHEY and CDR2 SVGAGI. Trimming took 4 bases from V and 5 from J; bases not matched to a gene: 12. The CDR3 is CASSSHSPGLAGGDNEQFF. The DNA of the CDR3 is TGTGCCAGCAGTTCACACTCGCCGGGACTAGCGGGAGGTGACAATGAGCAGTTCTTC.

A single count supports this clonotype. The chain has TRBV11-2 and TRBJ2-2; tentatively, D is TRBD2 (5 bases). The length of the CDR3 is 14 residues. The V gene's germline CDR1 is SGHAT and CDR2 FQNNGV. Trimming removed 1 base at V and 4 bases at J, with 7 bases between. The CDR3 loop is CASSLVEGTGELFF. In DNA form, the CDR3 reads TGTGCCAGCAGCTTAGTAGAGGGCACCGGGGAGCTGTTTTTT. Drawing the rest from reference TRBV11-2 and TRBJ2-2, the complete variable domain is EAGVAQSPRYKIIEKRQSVAFWCNPISGHATLYWYQQILGQGPKLLIQFQNNGVVDDSQLPKDRFSAERLKGVDSTLKIQPAKLEDSAVYLCASSLVEGTGELFFGEGSRLTVL.

This clonotype was detected ten times or more. The chain links TRBV5-5 to TRBJ2-5; TRBD2 might be the D (5 bases). V gave up 4 bases and J gave up 5 bases, with 18 bases separating them. CDR3 length: 15 amino acids. CDR1 and CDR2 from the germline V gene are SGHKS and YYEKEE (reference sequence). The CDR3 region has the DNA TGTGCCAGCAGCCAGACCGGGAATAAGCGGGAGACCCAGTACTTC. Translation: CASSQTGNKRETQYF. The full variable domain, completed using reference TRBV5-5 and TRBJ2-5, is DAGVTQSPTHLIKTRGQQVTLRCSPISGHKSVSWYQQVLGQGPQFIFQYYEKEERGRGNFPDRFSARQFPNYSSELNVNALLLGDSALYLCASSQTGNKRETQYFGPGTRLLVL.

The chain couples TRBV3-1 to TRBJ1-1, with D perhaps matching TRBD1 (5 bases). Between the trimmed V and J ends, which lost 0 bases and 7 bases, there was a span of 12 bases. Germline V gene data show CDR1 as LGHDT and CDR2 as YNNKEL (reference sequence). CDR3 length: 14 amino acids. Here the CDR3 DNA reads TGTGCCAGCAGCCAAGATAGGGGACGGGGTGAAGCTTTCTTT. This sequence encodes CASSQDRGRGEAFF.

This clonotype was observed many times. The rearrangement links TRBV5-1 to TRBJ2-7, with TRBD1 matching over 9 bases. This CDR3 is 16 amino acids long. Germline-derived CDR1 and CDR2 are SGHRS and YFSETQ. V trimming: 0 bases; J trimming: 3 bases; junction bases outside the gene matches: 7. The CDR3 DNA follows: TGCGCCAGCAGCTTGGAACCGGGGACAGGGCGCTACGAGCAGTACTTC. It translates to CASSLEPGTGRYEQYF.

This clonotype came up a few times. The chain has TRBV7-9 and TRBJ2-3; 11 bases line up with TRBD2. V dropped 3 bases and J dropped 1; count of bases not matched to a gene: 3. Per the germline V gene, CDR1 is SEHNR and CDR2 is FQNEAQ (reference sequence). The CDR3 spans 16 residues. CDR3 residues: CASSFGLAGRTDTQYF. CDR3 nucleotides: TGTGCCAGCAGCTTCGGACTAGCGGGTCGCACAGATACGCAGTATTTT.

With respect to this clonotype: A much bigger clone sits one base away, suggesting this may be a read error. V is TRBV10-2 and J is TRBJ2-5; TRBD1 agrees at 10 bases. The CDR3 is 16 residues long. CDR1 and CDR2 from the germline V gene are WSHSY and SAAADI. The CDR3 DNA is TGCGCCAGCGGAGTCGGACAGGGGGGGAGCGGCTACGAGCAGGACTTC. Protein: CASGVGQGGSGYEQDF.

This clonotype was seen repeatedly, ten times or more. V usage is TRBV6-5 and J usage is TRBJ2-7; 12 bases match TRBD1. Looked up from germline, CDR1 is MNHEY and CDR2 is SVGAGI. The CDR3 sequence is 15 residues long. Trimming cost V 5 bases and J 5 bases; bases outside gene matches: 7. CDR3 sequence: CASSTPGQGAHEQYF. The DNA for the CDR3 is TGTGCCAGCAGTACACCGGGACAGGGGGCCCACGAGCAGTACTTC.

V gene TRBV15 combines with J gene TRBJ1-2; D remains ambiguous. The CDR3 consists of 15 residues. CDR1 and CDR2 (germline): LNHNV, YYDKDF (reference sequence). The germline V and J ends were trimmed by 3 bases and 4 bases, with 15 bases remaining between them. The CDR3 coding sequence is TGTGCCACCAGCAGGACTCCCGGGTTGGGCTATGGCTACACCTTC. It codes for CATSRTPGLGYGYTF. The variable domain in full, completed from reference TRBV15 and TRBJ1-2, reads DAMVIQNPRYQVTQFGKPVTLSCSQTLNHNVMYWYQQKSSQAPKLLFHYYDKDFNNEADTPDNFQSRRPNTSFCFLDIRSPGLGDTAMYLCATSRTPGLGYGYTFGSGTRLTVV.